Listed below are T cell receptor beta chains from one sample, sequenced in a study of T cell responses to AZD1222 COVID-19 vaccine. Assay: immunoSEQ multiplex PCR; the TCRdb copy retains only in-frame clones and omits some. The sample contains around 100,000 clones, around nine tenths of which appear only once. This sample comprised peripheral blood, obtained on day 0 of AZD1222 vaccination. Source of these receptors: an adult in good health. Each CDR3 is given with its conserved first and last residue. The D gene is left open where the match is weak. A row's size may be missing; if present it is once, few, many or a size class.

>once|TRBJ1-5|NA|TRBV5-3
CARSLGAQPQHF
TGTGCCAGAAGCTTGGGGGCTCAGCCCCAGCATTTT
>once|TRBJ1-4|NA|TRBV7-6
CASSSRSGTLYTTNEKLFF
TGTGCCAGCAGCTCCCGTTCCGGGACGCTATATACAACTAATGAAAAACTGTTTTTT
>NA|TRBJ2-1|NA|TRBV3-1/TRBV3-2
CAIRNANEQFF
TGTGCCATAAGAAACGCGAATGAGCAGTTCTTC
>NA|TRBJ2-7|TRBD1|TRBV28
CASRPPGQGAEQYF
TGTGCCAGCAGACCTCCGGGACAGGGGGCCGAGCAGTACTTC
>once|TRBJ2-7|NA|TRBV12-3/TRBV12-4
CASSSSYEQYF
TGTGCCAGCAGCTCTTCCTACGAGCAGTACTTC
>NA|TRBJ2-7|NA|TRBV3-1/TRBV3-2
CASSIDSYEQYF
TGTGCCAGCAGCATCGACAGTTACGAGCAGTACTTC
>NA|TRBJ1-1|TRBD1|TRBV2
CASRLETGYDTEAFF
TGTGCCAGCAGACTCGAGACAGGGTATGACACTGAAGCTTTCTTT
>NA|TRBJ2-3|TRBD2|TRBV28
CASSLSTSGSPDTQYF
TGTGCCAGCAGTTTATCGACTAGCGGGTCTCCAGATACGCAGTATTTT
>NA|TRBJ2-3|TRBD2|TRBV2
CASRLAGDTQYF
TGTGCCAGCAGACTAGCGGGGGATACGCAGTATTTT
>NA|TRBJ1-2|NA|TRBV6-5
CASTNPPGVYGYTF
TGTGCCAGCACCAACCCGCCGGGAGTCTATGGCTACACCTTC
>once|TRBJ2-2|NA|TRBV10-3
CAISAGANTGELFF
TGTGCCATCAGCGCCGGGGCGAACACCGGGGAGCTGTTTTTT
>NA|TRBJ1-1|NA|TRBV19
CASSIWGTTEAFF
TGTGCCAGTAGTATATGGGGGACGACTGAAGCTTTCTTT
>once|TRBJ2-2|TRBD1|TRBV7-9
CASSQGVRTANTGELFF
TGTGCCAGCAGTCAGGGGGTCCGGACAGCGAACACCGGGGAGCTGTTTTTT
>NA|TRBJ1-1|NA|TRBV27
CASSMGRGRGNTEAFF
TGTGCCAGCAGTATGGGTCGGGGGCGTGGTAACACTGAAGCTTTCTTT
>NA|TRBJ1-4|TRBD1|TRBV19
CASSGQGHNEKLFF
TGTGCCAGTAGTGGACAGGGGCATAATGAAAAACTGTTTTTT
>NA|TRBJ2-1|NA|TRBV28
CASSSPHSTTSYNEQFF
TGTGCCAGCAGTTCCCCCCACTCCACGACCTCCTACAATGAGCAGTTCTTC
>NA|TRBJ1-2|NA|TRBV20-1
CSARRDYGYTF
TGCAGTGCCCGAAGGGACTATGGCTACACCTTC
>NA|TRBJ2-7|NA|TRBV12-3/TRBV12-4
CASSTAVEQYF
TGTGCCAGCAGTACTGCTGTCGAGCAGTACTTC
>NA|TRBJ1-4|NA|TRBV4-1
CASSQEGSFGEKLFF
TGCGCCAGCAGCCAAGAAGGATCCTTCGGGGAAAAACTGTTTTTT
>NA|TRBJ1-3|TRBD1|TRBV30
CAWSPDRDSGNTIYF
TGTGCCTGGAGCCCCGACAGGGACTCTGGAAACACCATATATTTT
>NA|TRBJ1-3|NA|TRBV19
CASSPRTEPSGNTIYF
TGTGCCAGTAGTCCGAGGACGGAGCCCTCTGGAAACACCATATATTTT
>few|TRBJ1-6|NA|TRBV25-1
CASSPPGATLHF
TGTGCCAGCAGTCCCCCGGGGGCAACCCTCCACTTT
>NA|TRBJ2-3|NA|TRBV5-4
CASSPPGGSTDTQYF
TGTGCCAGCAGCCCCCCCGGCGGGAGCACAGATACGCAGTATTTT
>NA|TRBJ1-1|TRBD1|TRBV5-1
CASSLETGASGTEAFF
TGCGCCAGCAGCTTGGAGACAGGGGCCTCGGGCACTGAAGCTTTCTTT
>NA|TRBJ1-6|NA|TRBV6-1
CASSESDRPLHF
TGTGCCAGCAGTGAAAGCGACAGGCCCCTCCACTTT
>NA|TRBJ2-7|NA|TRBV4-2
CASSERGTSEPYEQYF
TGTGCCAGCAGCGAAAGAGGAACTAGTGAACCCTACGAGCAGTACTTC
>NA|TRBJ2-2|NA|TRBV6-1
CASSEGNTGELFF
TGTGCCAGCAGTGAGGGGAACACCGGGGAGCTGTTTTTT
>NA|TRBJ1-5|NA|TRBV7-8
CASSILGGFSNQPQHF
TGTGCCAGCAGTATATTGGGGGGATTTAGCAATCAGCCCCAGCATTTT
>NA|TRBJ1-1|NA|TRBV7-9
CASSSEGGTEAFF
TGTGCCAGCAGCAGCGAAGGGGGCACTGAAGCTTTCTTT
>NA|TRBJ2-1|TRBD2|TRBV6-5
CASSASGSYYNEQFF
TGTGCCAGCAGCGCCAGCGGGAGCTATTACAATGAGCAGTTCTTC
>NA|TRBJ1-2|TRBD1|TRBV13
CASSSRQGGEGYTF
TGTGCCAGCAGCTCAAGACAGGGCGGGGAAGGCTACACCTTC
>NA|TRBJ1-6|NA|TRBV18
CASQTGSTDSPLHF
TGTGCCAGCCAGACAGGTTCGACCGATTCACCCCTCCACTTT
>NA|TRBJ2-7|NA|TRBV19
CASSIQENYEQYF
TGTGCCAGTAGTATTCAAGAGAACTACGAGCAGTACTTC
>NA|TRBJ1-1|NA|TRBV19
CASSMVGTTEAFF
TGTGCCAGTAGTATGGTCGGGACCACTGAAGCTTTCTTT
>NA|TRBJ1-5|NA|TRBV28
CASSFWGARIQPQHF
TGTGCCAGCAGTTTCTGGGGGGCGCGGATTCAGCCCCAGCATTTT
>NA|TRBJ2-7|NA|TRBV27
CASSFGGSGGYEQYF
TGTGCCAGCAGTTTCGGGGGCTCGGGGGGCTACGAGCAGTACTTC
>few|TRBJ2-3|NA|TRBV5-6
CASSLGDTQYF
TGTGCCAGCAGCTTGGGAGATACGCAGTATTTT
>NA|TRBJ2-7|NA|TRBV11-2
CASSSLRTGVAYEQYF
TGTGCCAGCAGCTCCCTGCGGACCGGGGTCGCCTACGAGCAGTACTTC
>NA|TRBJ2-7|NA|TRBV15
CATSRDVASEQYF
TGTGCCACCAGCAGAGATGTGGCGTCCGAGCAGTACTTC
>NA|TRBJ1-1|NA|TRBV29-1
CSVGGSAGTNTEAFF
TGCAGCGTTGGGGGATCTGCAGGGACGAACACTGAAGCTTTCTTT
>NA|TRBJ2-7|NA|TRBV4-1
CASSQDRRWQYF
TGCGCCAGCAGCCAAGATCGCCGTTGGCAGTACTTC
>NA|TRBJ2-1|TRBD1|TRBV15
CATSRDRQTFGQFF
TGTGCCACCAGCAGGGACAGGCAAACATTTGGGCAGTTCTTC
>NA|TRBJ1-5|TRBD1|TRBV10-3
CAISPTGGEQPQHF
TGTGCCATCAGTCCAACAGGGGGTGAGCAGCCCCAGCATTTT
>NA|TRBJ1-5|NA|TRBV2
CASSKFGAAQPQHF
TGTGCCAGCTCTAAATTCGGGGCCGCTCAGCCCCAGCATTTT
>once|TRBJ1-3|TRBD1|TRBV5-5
CASSNQGASGNTIYF
TGTGCCAGCAGCAACCAGGGGGCCTCTGGAAACACCATATATTTT
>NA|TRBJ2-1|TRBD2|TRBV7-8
CASSLFGSGSINEQFF
TGTGCCAGCAGCCTCTTCGGTAGCGGGAGTATAAATGAGCAGTTCTTC
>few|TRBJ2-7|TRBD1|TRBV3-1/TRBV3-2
CASSNSGQGIYEQYF
TGTGCCAGCAGCAACTCCGGACAGGGGATCTACGAGCAGTACTTC
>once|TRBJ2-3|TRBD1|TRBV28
CASRPGTGAVDTQYF
TGTGCCAGCAGACCCGGGACAGGGGCGGTAGATACGCAGTATTTT
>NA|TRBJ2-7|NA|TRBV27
CASSLEPSSYEQYF
TGTGCCAGCAGCCTGGAGCCGAGCTCCTACGAGCAGTACTTC
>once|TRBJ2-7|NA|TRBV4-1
CASSQADGAGTSYEQYF
TGCGCCAGCAGCCAAGCTGATGGGGCGGGCACTTCCTACGAGCAGTACTTC
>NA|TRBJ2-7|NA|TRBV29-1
CSVEEGWDEQYF
TGCAGCGTTGAGGAGGGTTGGGACGAGCAGTACTTC
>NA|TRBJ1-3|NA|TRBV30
CAWNPLGAGNTIYF
TGTGCCTGGAATCCCCTGGGAGCTGGAAACACCATATATTTT
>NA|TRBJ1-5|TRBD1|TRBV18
CASSPQGGPGPQHF
TGTGCCAGCTCACCCCAGGGGGGGCCGGGTCCCCAGCATTTT
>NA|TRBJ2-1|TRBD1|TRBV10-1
CASSDLGTGGANEQFF
TGCGCCAGCAGTGACCTCGGGACAGGGGGTGCCAATGAGCAGTTCTTC